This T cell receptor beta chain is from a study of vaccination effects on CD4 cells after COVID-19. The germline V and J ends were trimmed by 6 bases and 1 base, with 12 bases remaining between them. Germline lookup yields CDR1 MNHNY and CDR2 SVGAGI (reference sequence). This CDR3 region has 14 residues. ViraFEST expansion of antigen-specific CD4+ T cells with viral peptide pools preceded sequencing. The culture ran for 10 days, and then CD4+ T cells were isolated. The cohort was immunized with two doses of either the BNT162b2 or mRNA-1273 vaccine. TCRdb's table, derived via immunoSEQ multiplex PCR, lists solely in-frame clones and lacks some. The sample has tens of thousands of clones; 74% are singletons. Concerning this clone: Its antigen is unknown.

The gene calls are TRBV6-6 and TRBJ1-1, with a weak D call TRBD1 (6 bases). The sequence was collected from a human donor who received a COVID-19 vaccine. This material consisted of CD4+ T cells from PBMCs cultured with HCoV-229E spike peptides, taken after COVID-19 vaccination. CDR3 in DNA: TGTGCCAGCAGCACAGGGATTACGAACACTGAAGCTTTCTTT. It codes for CASSTGITNTEAFF.